What follows is one T cell receptor beta chain and its context. Its cognate antigen is unknown. The junction does not match germline at one end; this may be a read error. Germline V lookup: CDR1 DFQATT, CDR2 SNEGSKA (reference sequence). This CDR3 is built from 15 residues. The data are from a study of post-analysis software for immune sequencing data. TCR beta cDNA libraries included unique molecular identifiers. MiXCR, run by TCRdb on the PCR reads, gives a single entry per CDR3 protein. The sample records around 500,000 distinct CDR3 sequences, about a third being singletons. Study-wide results and caveats: TRBV segments more frequent in patients than in controls numbered five and included TRBV5-6, TRBV5-1 and TRBV20-1.

Material: blood. This TCR was recovered from a girl younger than 18 with multiple sclerosis. The chain employs TRBV20-1 and TRBJ2-7; 7 bases map to TRBD1. In nucleotides, the CDR3 is TGCAGTGCTAGAGATAAAGGGGGCGCCTCCTACAAGCAGTACTTC. Residues: CSARDKGGASYKQYF.